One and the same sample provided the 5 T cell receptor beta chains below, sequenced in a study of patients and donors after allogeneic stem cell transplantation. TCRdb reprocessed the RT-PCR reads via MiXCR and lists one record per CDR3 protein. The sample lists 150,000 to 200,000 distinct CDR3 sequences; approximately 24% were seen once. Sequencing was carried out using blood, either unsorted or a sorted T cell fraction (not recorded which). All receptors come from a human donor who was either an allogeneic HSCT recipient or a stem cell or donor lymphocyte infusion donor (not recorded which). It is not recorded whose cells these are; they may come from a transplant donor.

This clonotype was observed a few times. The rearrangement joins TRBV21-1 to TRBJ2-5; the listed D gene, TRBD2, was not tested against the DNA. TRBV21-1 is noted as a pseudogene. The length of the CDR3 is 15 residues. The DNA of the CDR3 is TGTGCCAGCAGCAAAGTAGGGCATAGAGGGGAGACCCAGTACTTC. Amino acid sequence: CASSKVGHRGETQYF.

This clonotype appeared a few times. CDR3 residues: CASSLELHTGELFF. CDR3 bases: TGTGCCAGCAGTTTAGAACTGCACACCGGGGAGCTGTTTTTT. The chain joins TRBV12-3 or TRBV12-4 to TRBJ2-2; D is undetermined. CDR3 size: 14 residues. V dropped 1 base and J dropped 3 bases, with 6 bases sitting between them.

The CDR3 is CASSGGDRGYYGYTF. Here the CDR3 DNA reads TGTGCCAGCAGCGGGGGAGACAGAGGATACTATGGCTACACCTTC. The chain couples TRBV5-5 to TRBJ1-2; maybe TRBD1 (5 bases). V was pared by 4 bases and J by 3 bases, with 16 bases between. Germline V CDR1 and CDR2: SGHKS, YYEKEE (reference sequence). CDR3 length: 15 residues.

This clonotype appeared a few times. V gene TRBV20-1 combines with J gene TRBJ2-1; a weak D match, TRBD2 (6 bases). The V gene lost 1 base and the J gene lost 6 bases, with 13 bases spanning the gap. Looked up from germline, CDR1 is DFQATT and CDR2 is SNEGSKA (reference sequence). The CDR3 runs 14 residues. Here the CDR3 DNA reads TGCAGTGCTAGAGTTCTAGCGCTGGCCAATGAGCAGTTCTTC. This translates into CSARVLALANEQFF.

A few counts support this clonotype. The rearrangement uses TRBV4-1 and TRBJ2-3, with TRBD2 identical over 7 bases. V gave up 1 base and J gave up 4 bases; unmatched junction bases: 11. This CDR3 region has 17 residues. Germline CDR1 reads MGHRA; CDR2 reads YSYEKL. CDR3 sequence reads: CASSQADLAEIPDTQYF. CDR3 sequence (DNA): TGCGCCAGCAGCCAAGCAGATCTAGCGGAAATCCCAGATACGCAGTATTTT.